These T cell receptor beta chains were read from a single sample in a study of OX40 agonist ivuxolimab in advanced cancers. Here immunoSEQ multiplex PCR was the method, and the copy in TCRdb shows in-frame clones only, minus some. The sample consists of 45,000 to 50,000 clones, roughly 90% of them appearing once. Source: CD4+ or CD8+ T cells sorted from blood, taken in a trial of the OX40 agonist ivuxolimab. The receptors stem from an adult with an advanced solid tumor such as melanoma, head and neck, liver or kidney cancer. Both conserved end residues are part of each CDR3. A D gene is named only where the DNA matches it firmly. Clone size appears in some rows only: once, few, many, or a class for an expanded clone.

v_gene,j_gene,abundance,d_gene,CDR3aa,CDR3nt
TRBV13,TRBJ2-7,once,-,CASSINSEQYF,TGTGCCAGCAGCATTAATAGCGAGCAGTACTTC
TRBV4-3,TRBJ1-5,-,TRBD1,CASSPGTGRPQPQHF,TGCGCCAGCAGCCCCGGGACAGGGCGGCCTCAGCCCCAGCATTTT
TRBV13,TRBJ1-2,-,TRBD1,CASSLEGGSRYGYTF,TGTGCCAGCAGCTTAGAAGGGGGCTCTCGTTATGGCTACACCTTC
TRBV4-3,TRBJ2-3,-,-,CASSQDGKGSTDTQYF,TGCGCCAGTAGCCAAGACGGGAAAGGATCCACAGATACGCAGTATTTT
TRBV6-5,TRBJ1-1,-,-,CASSYSGGSSEAFF,TGTGCCAGCAGTTACAGTGGCGGTTCGAGTGAAGCTTTCTTT
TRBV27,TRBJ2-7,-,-,CASSLAGTDYEQYF,TGTGCCAGCAGTTTAGCCGGGACGGATTACGAGCAGTACTTC
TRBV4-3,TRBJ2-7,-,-,CASSQDTRGGYEQYF,TGCGCCAGCAGCCAAGATACACGGGGTGGATACGAGCAGTACTTC
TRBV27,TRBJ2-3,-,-,CASSLLSGSADTQYF,TGTGCCAGCAGTTTATTGTCAGGGTCCGCAGATACGCAGTATTTT
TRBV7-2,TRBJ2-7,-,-,CASSLGLDISLEQYF,TGTGCCAGCAGCTTAGGGTTGGACATATCATTGGAGCAGTACTTC
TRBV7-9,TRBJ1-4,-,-,CASSLLLGGEKLFF,TGTGCCAGCAGCTTATTGCTGGGGGGGGAAAAACTGTTTTTT
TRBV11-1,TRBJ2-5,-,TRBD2,CASSLAPASGVPQETQYF,TGTGCCAGCAGCTTAGCGCCAGCTAGCGGGGTCCCTCAAGAGACCCAGTACTTC
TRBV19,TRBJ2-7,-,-,CASSIGLGGEQYF,TGTGCCAGTAGTATAGGCCTGGGGGGCGAGCAGTACTTC
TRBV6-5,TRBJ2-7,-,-,CASSYSDREQYF,TGTGCCAGCAGTTACTCCGACCGGGAGCAGTACTTC
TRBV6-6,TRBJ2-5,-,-,CASTSKGGGKETQYF,TGTGCCAGCACCTCAAAGGGGGGAGGCAAAGAGACCCAGTACTTC
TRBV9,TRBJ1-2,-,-,CASSPWTVANYGYTF,TGTGCCAGCAGCCCCTGGACAGTAGCTAACTATGGCTACACCTTC
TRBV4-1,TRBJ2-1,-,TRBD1,CASSQDRGRGQFF,TGCGCCAGCAGCCAGGACAGGGGGCGAGGGCAGTTCTTC
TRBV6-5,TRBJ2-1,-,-,CASSYPASYNEQFF,TGTGCCAGCAGTTACCCCGCAAGTTACAATGAGCAGTTCTTC
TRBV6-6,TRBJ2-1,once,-,CATLYNEQFF,TGTGCCACCCTGTACAATGAGCAGTTCTTC
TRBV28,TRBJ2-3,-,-,CASSRRRQVTDTQYF,TGTGCCAGCAGCCGACGAAGACAAGTCACAGATACGCAGTATTTT
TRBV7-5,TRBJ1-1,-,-,CVRSLQSVGAEAFF,TGTGTCAGAAGTTTACAGAGCGTCGGGGCTGAAGCTTTCTTT
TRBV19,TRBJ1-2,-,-,CASSTWALRDYGYTF,TGTGCCAGTAGTACCTGGGCCTTAAGGGACTATGGCTACACCTTC